This T cell receptor beta chain is drawn from a study of patients and donors after allogeneic stem cell transplantation (dated by TCRdb to about 2020). In the case of this clonotype: This receptor's antigen is unknown. Base-call qualities are not available, and no considerably larger clone is one nucleotide away.

Libraries were constructed by RT-PCR. The data were produced on a NextSeq 550. TCRdb applied fastp at Q25 and MiXCR to the public reads, then kept only in-frame beta chains. All rows with the same CDR3 protein become a single entry with the most common DNA and genes. The sample profile shows more than 150,000 distinct CDR3 sequences; approximately 24% of them were found once. The ten largest clones represent about 24% of the sample. CDR1 SGHRS and CDR2 YFSETQ were looked up in the germline V gene. V and J are truncated by 4 bases and 2 bases respectively, leaving an intervening sequence of 15 bases. From the cysteine up to the phenylalanine, the CDR3 has a length of 15 residues. CDR3 DNA only is kept here, 45 bases in frame from base 1.

The clonotype was recovered from a human donor who was either an allogeneic HSCT recipient or a stem cell or donor lymphocyte infusion donor (not recorded which). It is not recorded whose cells these are; they may come from a transplant donor. The V and J genes are TRBV5-1 and TRBJ2-5; matching of 5 bases hints at TRBD2 as the D gene. The sequencing input was blood, either unsorted or a sorted T cell fraction (not recorded which). CDR3 sequence: CASSRGLVIQETQYF. The bases are TGCGCCAGCAGCAGAGGACTGGTGATACAAGAGACCCAGTACTTC.